This entry lists 30 T cell receptor beta chains sequenced from one sample in a study of T-cell reconstitution after alpha-beta-depleted transplantation in children. Library preparation (for TCRbeta) was performed with unique molecular identifiers. MiXCR, applied by TCRdb to the PCR reads, yields one record per CDR3 protein. Found here are roughly 590,000 distinct CDR3 sequences, around 17% of them singletons; the top ten hold about 1.1%. Here the sequenced sample was PBMCs from the stem cell graft donor, taken from the stem cell graft. All receptors derive from a human donor who donated a stem cell graft to a child with acute myeloid leukemia.

This clonotype was found a few times. Likely a read error: the CDR3 ends without its conserved phenylalanine or tryptophan. The chain links TRBV7-2 to TRBJ2-1, with D unclear. The CDR3 covers 13 residues. V was cut by 5 bases and J by 2 bases, with 7 bases left in between. The germline V gene encodes CDR1 SGHTA and CDR2 FQGNSA. The CDR3 DNA is TGTGCCAGCAGCCTTCAGGCCTACAATGAGCAGTTCTCT. Translation: CASSLQAYNEQFS.

The chain has TRBV12-3 or TRBV12-4 and TRBJ1-4; TRBD1 might be the D (5 bases). The CDR3 has 14 residues. V shed 5 bases and J shed 1 base, with 8 bases lying between them. The CDR3 reads CASSPQGTNEKLFF. The CDR3 nucleotides read TGTGCCAGCAGTCCCCAGGGAACTAATGAAAAACTGTTTTTT.

This chain links TRBV10-1 with TRBJ1-6, with 7 bases matching TRBD1. CDR3 length: 14 residues. Germline values: CDR1 WNHNN, CDR2 SYGVQD (reference sequence). Trimming at V came to 0 bases and at J to 7 bases, leaving 0 bases not matched to a gene. CDR3 residues: CASSESTGNSPLHF. The CDR3 nucleotides are TGCGCCAGCAGTGAGTCGACAGGGAATTCACCCCTCCACTTT.

This clonotype occurred a few times. The chain recombines TRBV5-1 with TRBJ1-2; perhaps TRBD1 as D (6 bases). The germline gives CDR1 SGHRS, CDR2 YFSETQ. The V and J ends lost 5 bases and 0 bases respectively, with 35 bases between them. This CDR3 comprises 22 residues. The CDR3 nucleotides read TGCGCCAGCAGTGTAGCCGGGACATCCACTAGTACGCGACTTGGAGCTAACTATGGCTACACCTTC. Translating gives CASSVAGTSTSTRLGANYGYTF.

This clonotype was counted many times. The chain carries TRBV20-1 and TRBJ2-3, with D possibly TRBD2 on 6 matching bases. V dropped 2 bases and J dropped 2 bases, with 14 bases sitting between them. The germline gives CDR1 DFQATT, CDR2 SNEGSKA (reference sequence). This CDR3 region has 15 residues. CDR3 nucleotide sequence: TGCAGTGCTAGAATTATGGGGGGATCCACAGATACGCAGTATTTT. Its translation: CSARIMGGSTDTQYF.

This clonotype was counted many times. The V gene is TRBV7-2, the J gene TRBJ1-1; 10 positions agree with TRBD1. The junction had 3 bases not matched to a gene; V was cut back by 3 bases and J by 5 bases. CDR1 is SGHTA, CDR2 FQGNSA, per germline. The CDR3 is made up of 14 amino acids. The CDR3 region has the DNA TGTGCCAGCAGCTTTGGGGGACAGGGGACTGAAGCTTTCTTT. Amino acids: CASSFGGQGTEAFF. The full variable domain, completed using reference TRBV7-2 and TRBJ1-1, is GAGVSQSPSNKVTEKGKDVELRCDPISGHTALYWYRQSLGQGLEFLIYFQGNSAPDKSGLPSDRFSAERTGGSVSTLTIQRTQQEDSAVYLCASSFGGQGTEAFFGQGTRLTVV.

The chain carries TRBV27 and TRBJ2-7; D possibly corresponds to TRBD2 (6 bases). Deletions cut 2 bases from V and 5 bases from J, with 13 bases between. This CDR3 has 14 residues. The germline gives CDR1 MNHEY, CDR2 SMNVEV (reference sequence). CDR3 protein: CASSLKEGVHEQYF. The CDR3 bases are TGTGCCAGCAGTTTAAAGGAGGGAGTCCACGAGCAGTACTTC.

This chain joins TRBV5-1 and TRBJ2-1; perhaps TRBD2 as D (7 bases). There are 13 residues in the CDR3. Trimming took 4 bases from V and 8 from J, leaving 13 bases between them. Germline V CDR1 and CDR2: SGHRS, YFSETQ. CDR3 sequence reads: CASSITGGYEQFF. DNA of the CDR3: TGCGCCAGCAGCATTACGGGGGGCTATGAGCAGTTCTTC.

The sample holds many counts of this clonotype. J is TRBJ2-7 and V is TRBV5-6; unclear D gene. The V gene lost 0 bases and the J gene lost 3 bases, with 13 bases spanning the gap. This CDR3 comprises 15 residues. Germline V lookup: CDR1 SGHDT, CDR2 YYEEEE. The CDR3 region is CASSLGVTLIYEQYV. The CDR3 nucleotides read TGTGCCAGCAGCTTGGGGGTGACACTGATCTACGAGCAGTACGTC.

This clonotype was seen repeatedly, ten times or more. This sequence joins TRBV29-1 and TRBJ2-5, with TRBD1 as a possible D gene (6 bases). The CDR3 runs to 15 residues. The V end lost 6 bases, the J end lost 5 bases, and 22 bases lay between the germline ends. Germline values: CDR1 SQVTM, CDR2 ANQGSEA. CDR3 bases: TGCAGCGTCTCCCAAATGTGGGGGCTCGGCGAGACCCAGTACTTC. It specifies CSVSQMWGLGETQYF.

The CDR3 region has the DNA TGTGCCAGCAGTGAATATGGGACGAAGAACTATGGCTACACCTTC. This encodes CASSEYGTKNYGYTF. The V gene is TRBV25-1, the J gene TRBJ1-2, with a possible D match to TRBD1 (5 bases). CDR1 MGHDK and CDR2 SYGVNS come from the germline V gene. V gave up 0 bases and J gave up 2 bases, with 10 bases separating them. The CDR3 spans 15 residues.

This clonotype was seen at least ten times. The chain recombines TRBV29-1 with TRBJ2-4; D is perhaps TRBD2 (6 bases). V was clipped by 7 bases and J by 3 bases, with 13 bases between them. The CDR3 consists of 13 residues. Germline V lookup: CDR1 SQVTM, CDR2 ANQGSEA. This CDR3 is CSGGEVGKNIQYF. CDR3 bases: TGCAGCGGCGGGGAGGTGGGCAAAAACATTCAGTACTTC. Full variable domain (missing parts from reference TRBV29-1 and TRBJ2-4): SAVISQKPSRDICQRGTSLTIQCQVDSQVTMMFWYRQQPGQSLTLIATANQGSEATYESGFVIDKFPISRPNLTFSTLTVSNMSPEDSSIYLCSGGEVGKNIQYFGAGTRLSVL.

This clonotype was seen ten or more times. The chain uses TRBV29-1 and TRBJ2-2; 12 bases fit TRBD2. Germline V gene data show CDR1 as SQVTM and CDR2 as ANQGSEA. V trimming: 6 bases; J trimming: 7 bases; junction bases outside the gene matches: 3. CDR3 length: 13 amino acids. The CDR3 DNA reads as TGCAGCGTCTCTAGCGGGGGGGACGGGGAGCTGTTTTTT. It is translated as CSVSSGGDGELFF.

This clonotype was observed at least ten times. The chain uses TRBV4-3 and TRBJ2-1; 12 nucleotides agree with TRBD2. V shed 1 base and J 5 bases; nucleotides not matched to a gene: 3. CDR1 is LGHNA, CDR2 YSLEER, per germline. The CDR3 totals 16 residues. CDR3 coding DNA: TGCGCCAGCAGCCAAGTGACTAGCGGGGGAGACAATGAGCAGTTCTTC. Translating gives CASSQVTSGGDNEQFF.

This clonotype has only a few counts. V gene TRBV19 combines with J gene TRBJ2-3; TRBD2 aligns across 8 bases. CDR3 length equals 16 residues. The germline V gene encodes CDR1 LNHDA and CDR2 SQIVND (reference sequence). Trimming at V came to 5 bases and at J to 0 bases, leaving 7 bases not matched to a gene. The DNA for the CDR3 is TGTGCCAGTAGTTCCTTCGGGGGGGGAAGCACAGATACGCAGTATTTT. It encodes CASSSFGGGSTDTQYF.

This clonotype was found a few times. This CDR3 is CSANQGEGVYGYTF. Here the CDR3 DNA reads TGCAGTGCCAATCAGGGGGAAGGGGTCTATGGCTACACCTTC. The gene calls are TRBV20-1 and TRBJ1-2; 7 nucleotides agree with TRBD1. Germline V CDR1 and CDR2: DFQATT, SNEGSKA (reference sequence). The length of the CDR3 is 14 residues. The junction had 11 bases not matched to a gene; V was cut back by 6 bases and J by 4 bases.

The CDR3: CASGGLARETQYF. The CDR3 DNA sequence: TGCGCCAGCGGAGGACTAGCTCGGGAGACCCAGTACTTC. This chain uses TRBV10-1 with TRBJ2-5, with 8 bases matching TRBD2. The germline V gene encodes CDR1 WNHNN and CDR2 SYGVQD (reference sequence). This CDR3 comprises 13 residues. V shed 8 bases, J shed 5 bases, and the junction held 7 bases outside the gene matches.

This clonotype was seen at least ten times. The V gene is TRBV28, the J gene TRBJ2-7, with TRBD2 as a possible D gene (5 bases). The germline V gene has CDR1 MDHEN and CDR2 SYDVKM. V lost 5 bases and J 5 bases, leaving 10 bases between the germline ends. The CDR3 totals 12 residues. The CDR3 is CASSETGNEQYV. Written as DNA, the CDR3 is TGTGCCAGCAGTGAAACGGGGAACGAGCAGTACGTC.

CDR3 in DNA: TGTGCCAGCAGCCAAGCGGTAGCGGGGGTCGCAGATACGCAGTATTTT. Amino acid sequence: CASSQAVAGVADTQYF. The V call is TRBV4-2, the J call TRBJ2-3; 9 bases align to TRBD2. J gave up 4 bases and V 1 base, and 6 bases lay outside the gene matches. There are 16 residues in the CDR3. Germline assignment: CDR1 LGHNA and CDR2 YNFKEQ.

The V gene is TRBV9, the J gene TRBJ2-3; 9 nucleotides match TRBD1. The CDR3 contains 17 residues. With V trimmed by 0 bases and J by 1 base, 6 bases remained unmatched. Germline lookup yields CDR1 SGDLS and CDR2 YYNGEE. DNA for the CDR3: TGTGCCAGCAGCGTAGCTACCCGGGACAGGGGCACAGATACGCAGTATTTT. It yields the protein CASSVATRDRGTDTQYF.

The chain is built from TRBV12-3 or TRBV12-4 and TRBJ1-3; unclear D gene. This CDR3 comprises 14 residues. V was cut by 10 bases and J by 0 bases, with 13 bases left in between. The CDR3 reads CATLIVNSGNTIYF. The CDR3 bases are TGTGCCACCCTAATAGTTAACTCTGGAAACACCATATATTTT.

This clonotype was seen ten or more times. The chain combines TRBV20-1 with TRBJ1-5; D may be TRBD1 (6 bases). This CDR3 has 16 amino acids. Germline CDR1 reads DFQATT; CDR2 reads SNEGSKA (reference sequence). V was trimmed by 0 bases and J by 0 bases, leaving 12 bases between them. CDR3 loop: CSARDKGHNSNQPQHF. The CDR3 DNA reads as TGCAGTGCTAGAGATAAGGGACACAATAGCAATCAGCCCCAGCATTTT.

This clonotype was recorded at least ten times. The chain uses TRBV12-3 or TRBV12-4 and TRBJ1-2; D may be TRBD1 (5 bases). The CDR3 has 12 residues. Trimming stripped 5 bases from V and 4 bases from J, with 8 bases between. The CDR3 DNA sequence: TGTGCCAGCAGTCCAGGGTCCTATGGCTACACCTTC. Translating gives CASSPGSYGYTF.

The chain joins TRBV5-1 to TRBJ2-3; no clear D. V was cut by 2 bases and J by 2 bases, with 15 bases left in between. Germline V gives CDR1 SGHRS, CDR2 YFSETQ. The CDR3 consists of 16 residues. The CDR3 DNA follows: TGCGCCAGCAGCTTAAGTCGAAGAGAGCCCACAGATACGCAGTATTTT. Amino acids: CASSLSRREPTDTQYF.

This chain joins TRBV6-2 or TRBV6-3 and TRBJ2-3; D not certain. The CDR3 is made up of 19 amino acids. Germline loops: CDR1 MNHEY, CDR2 SVGEGT. V was pared by 6 bases and J by 6 bases, with 31 bases between. The CDR3 DNA sequence: TGTGCCAGCAGCCGTCCCCGTTCTCCAACCTCCCAACTGGGGGATACGCAGTATTTT. Protein sequence: CASSRPRSPTSQLGDTQYF.

This chain uses TRBV5-1 with TRBJ2-7, with 7 bases matching TRBD2. Germline V lookup: CDR1 SGHRS, CDR2 YFSETQ. J was trimmed by 2 bases and V by 6 bases; bases with no gene match: 11. The CDR3 contains 15 residues. The CDR3 sequence is CASTPTGGRAYEQYF. The CDR3 DNA reads as TGCGCCAGCACTCCGACGGGAGGTCGGGCCTACGAGCAGTACTTC.

The gene calls are TRBV20-1 and TRBJ2-3, with D perhaps assigned TRBD1 or TRBD2 (5 bases each). This CDR3 has 15 amino acids. Germline CDR1 reads DFQATT; CDR2 reads SNEGSKA (reference sequence). V was cut by 6 bases and J by 2 bases, with 18 bases left in between. CDR3 nucleotides: TGCAGTGCACGACCGGGACCCCTGCACACAGATACGCAGTATTTT. Its translation is CSARPGPLHTDTQYF.

V and J are TRBV7-9 and TRBJ1-2; D unclear. The CDR3 runs to 12 residues. Trimming shortened V by 5 bases and J by 9 bases, and 13 bases separated the two germline ends. Germline V lookup: CDR1 SEHNR, CDR2 FQNEAQ (reference sequence). In nucleotides, the CDR3 is TGTGCCAGCAGCCCACCCGGGATTCGCTACACCTTC. Protein product: CASSPPGIRYTF.

The table lists this clonotype with many counts. V gene TRBV20-1 combines with J gene TRBJ2-5; TRBD2 matches 9 bases. Trimming took 5 bases from V and 5 from J; bases not matched to a gene: 6. CDR3 length: 13 amino acids. The germline V gene has CDR1 DFQATT and CDR2 SNEGSKA (reference sequence). The CDR3 here is CSARRGGQETQYF. CDR3 nucleotide sequence: TGCAGTGCTCGGCGGGGGGGCCAGGAGACCCAGTACTTC.

This clonotype was recorded many times. The chain employs TRBV6-5 and TRBJ2-1; D gene unclear. The CDR3 consists of 11 residues. V was trimmed by 2 bases and J by 9 bases, leaving 5 bases between them. Germline CDR1 MNHEY, CDR2 SVGAGI. As DNA, the CDR3 is TGTGCCAGCAGTTACAGTAGTGAGCAGTTCTTC. It translates to CASSYSSEQFF.